This T cell receptor (beta chain) was sequenced in a study of T cell responses to AZD1222 COVID-19 vaccine. TCRdb's table, derived via immunoSEQ multiplex PCR, lists solely in-frame clones and lacks some. This table has roughly 140,000 clones, 75% to 90% appearing once. Remarks on this clone: Its antigen is still unknown.

Trimming stripped 0 bases from V and 1 base from J, with 9 bases between. The length of the CDR3 is 15 residues. CDR1 MNHEY and CDR2 SVGAGI come from the germline V gene. General study points: Clonal diversity may have been underestimated in mostly white British donors. Nearly half of spike-specific TCRs reportedly target unmutated variant regions. Recipients of AZD1222 seropositive at baseline numbered only 6 or 7. Across spike, vaccine-associated CD4 TCRs were found, dominant at 160-218 and 743-854.

J is TRBJ1-2 and V is TRBV6-5; D possibly corresponds to TRBD1 (6 bases). The sequenced sample was peripheral blood, obtained on day 0 of AZD1222 vaccination. This clonotype was obtained from an adult in good health. The CDR3 nucleotides read TGTGCCAGCAGTTACTCCGGACAGATTAACTATGGCTACACCTTC. Protein: CASSYSGQINYGYTF.